This T cell receptor beta chain was retrieved from a study of blood T cell repertoires in COVID-19. About the research overall: The United States, Italy and Spain provided the acute and convalescent COVID-19 samples. T cells, B-cell-depleted T cells, or PBMCs supplied cDNA or gDNA.

As processed by the authors: Nucleated cell counts were estimated from reference gene primer amplification. Sequencing used immunoSEQ multiplex PCR; TCRdb keeps in-frame clones, though not all of them. Clone size and V and J calls were adopted from that table, with D and trimming inferred from the DNA. The table shows fewer than 55,000 clones, with 68% occurring only once. V gave up 0 bases and J gave up 4 bases; unmatched junction bases: 3. Germline CDR1 and CDR2: MNHNS and SASEGT. The CDR3 runs 14 residues. Sequenced material: peripheral blood. This sequence joins TRBV6-1 and TRBJ2-7; 7 bases map to TRBD2. The source of this sequence is a woman aged 70-85 years with acute or convalescent COVID-19. The CDR3 region has the DNA TGTGCCAGCAGTGAAGCACTAGCGAGATACGAGCAGTACTTC. Protein product: CASSEALARYEQYF.